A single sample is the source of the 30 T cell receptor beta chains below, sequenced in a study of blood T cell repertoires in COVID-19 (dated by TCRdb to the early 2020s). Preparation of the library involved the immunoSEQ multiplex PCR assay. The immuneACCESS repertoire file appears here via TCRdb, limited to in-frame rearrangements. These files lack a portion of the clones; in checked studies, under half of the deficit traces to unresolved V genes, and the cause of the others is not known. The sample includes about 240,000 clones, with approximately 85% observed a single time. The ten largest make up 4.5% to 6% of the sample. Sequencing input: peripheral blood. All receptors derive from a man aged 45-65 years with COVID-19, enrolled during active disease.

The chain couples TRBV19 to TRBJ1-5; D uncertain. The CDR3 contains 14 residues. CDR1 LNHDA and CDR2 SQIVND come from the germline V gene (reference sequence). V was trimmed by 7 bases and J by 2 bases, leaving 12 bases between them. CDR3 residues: CASTRVRGNQPQHF. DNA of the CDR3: TGTGCCAGTACCCGGGTGAGGGGCAATCAGCCCCAGCATTTT.

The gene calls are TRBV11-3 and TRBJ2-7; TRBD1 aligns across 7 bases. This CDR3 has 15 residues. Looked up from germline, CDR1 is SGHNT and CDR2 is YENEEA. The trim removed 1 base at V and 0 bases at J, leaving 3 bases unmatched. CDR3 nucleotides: TGTGCCAGCAGCTTAGCGGGGACAGCCTCCTACGAGCAGTACTTC. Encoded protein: CASSLAGTASYEQYF.

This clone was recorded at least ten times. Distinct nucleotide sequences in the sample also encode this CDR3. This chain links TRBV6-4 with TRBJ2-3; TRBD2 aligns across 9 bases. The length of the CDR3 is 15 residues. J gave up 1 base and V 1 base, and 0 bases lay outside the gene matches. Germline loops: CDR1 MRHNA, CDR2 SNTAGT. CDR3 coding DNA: TGTGCCAGCAGTGACTTAGCGGGGGGCACAGATACGCAGTATTTT. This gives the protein CASSDLAGGTDTQYF.

The CDR3 DNA is TGCGCCAGCACCCCCTGTGACAGGGTCTCTGGAAACACCATATATTTT. Translation gives CASTPCDRVSGNTIYF. The chain is built from TRBV23-1 and TRBJ1-3, with TRBD1 matching 7 bases. TRBV23-1 belongs to the ORF category, with a function that is uncertain. The ends lost 7 bases at V and 0 bases at J; junction bases unmatched: 9. This CDR3 has 16 residues.

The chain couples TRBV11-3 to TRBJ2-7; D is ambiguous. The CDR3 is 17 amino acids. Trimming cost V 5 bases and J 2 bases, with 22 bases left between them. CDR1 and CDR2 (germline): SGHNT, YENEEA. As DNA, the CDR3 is TGTGCCAGCAGCCCTGGGCACGGCTCAACCCCCGCCTACGAGCAGTACTTC. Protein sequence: CASSPGHGSTPAYEQYF.

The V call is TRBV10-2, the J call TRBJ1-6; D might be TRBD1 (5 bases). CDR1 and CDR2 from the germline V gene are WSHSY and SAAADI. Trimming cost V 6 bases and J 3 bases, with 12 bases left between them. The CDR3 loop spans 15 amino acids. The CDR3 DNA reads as TGCGCCAGCAGAGAAGACAGTGTCTATAATTCACCCCTCCACTTT. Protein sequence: CASREDSVYNSPLHF.

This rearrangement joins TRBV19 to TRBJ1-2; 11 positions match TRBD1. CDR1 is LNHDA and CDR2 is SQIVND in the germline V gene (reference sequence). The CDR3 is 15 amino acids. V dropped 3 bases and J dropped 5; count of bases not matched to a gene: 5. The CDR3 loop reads CASSITGQGAYGYTF. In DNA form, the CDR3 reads TGTGCCAGTAGTATTACCGGACAGGGGGCTTATGGCTACACCTTC. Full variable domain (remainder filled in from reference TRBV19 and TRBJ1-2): DGGITQSPKYLFRKEGQNVTLSCEQNLNHDAMYWYRQDPGQGLRLIYYSQIVNDFQKGDIAEGYSVSREKKESFPLTVTSAQKNPTAFYLCASSITGQGAYGYTFGSGTRLTVV.

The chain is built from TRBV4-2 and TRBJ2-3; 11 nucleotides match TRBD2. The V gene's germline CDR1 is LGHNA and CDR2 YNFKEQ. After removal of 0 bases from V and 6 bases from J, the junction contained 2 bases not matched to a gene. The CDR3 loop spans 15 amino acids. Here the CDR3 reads CASSQELAGVDTQYF. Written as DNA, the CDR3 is TGTGCCAGCAGCCAAGAACTAGCGGGGGTTGATACGCAGTATTTT.

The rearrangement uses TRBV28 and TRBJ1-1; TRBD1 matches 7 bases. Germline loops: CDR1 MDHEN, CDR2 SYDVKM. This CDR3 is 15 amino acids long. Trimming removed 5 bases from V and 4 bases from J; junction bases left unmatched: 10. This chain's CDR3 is CASSASGGLGTEAFF. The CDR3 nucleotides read TGTGCCAGCAGTGCTTCAGGGGGGTTGGGCACTGAAGCTTTCTTT.

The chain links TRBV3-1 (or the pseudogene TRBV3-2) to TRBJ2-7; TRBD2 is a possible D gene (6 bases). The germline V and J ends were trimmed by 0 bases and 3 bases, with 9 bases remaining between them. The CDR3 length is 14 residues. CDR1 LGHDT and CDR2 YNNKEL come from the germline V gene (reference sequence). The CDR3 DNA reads TGTGCCAGCAGCCAAGACGGCGGGAACTACGAGCAGTACTTC. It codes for CASSQDGGNYEQYF.

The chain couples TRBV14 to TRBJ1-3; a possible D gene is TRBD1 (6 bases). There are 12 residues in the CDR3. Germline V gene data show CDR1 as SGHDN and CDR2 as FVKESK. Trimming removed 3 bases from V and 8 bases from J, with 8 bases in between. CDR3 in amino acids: CASSQQGYTIYF. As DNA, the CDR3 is TGTGCCAGCAGCCAGCAGGGGTACACCATATATTTT.

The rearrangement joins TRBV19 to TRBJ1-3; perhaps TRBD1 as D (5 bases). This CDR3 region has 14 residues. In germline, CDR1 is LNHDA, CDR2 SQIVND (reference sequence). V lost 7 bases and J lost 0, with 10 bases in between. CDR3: CASTDRFSGNTIYF. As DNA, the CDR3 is TGTGCCAGTACCGACAGATTCTCTGGAAACACCATATATTTT.

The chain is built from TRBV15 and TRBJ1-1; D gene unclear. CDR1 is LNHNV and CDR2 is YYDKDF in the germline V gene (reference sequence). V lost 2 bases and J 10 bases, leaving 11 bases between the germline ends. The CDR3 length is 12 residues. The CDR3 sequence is CATSRPVGSAFF. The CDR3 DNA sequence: TGTGCCACCAGCAGACCCGTCGGGTCAGCTTTCTTT.

In nucleotides, the CDR3 is TGTGCCAGCAGGTGGACTAGCGGGGGTGTTGGGGAGCTGTTTTTT. Translation gives CASRWTSGGVGELFF. The rearrangement joins TRBV7-2 to TRBJ2-2, with 13 bases matching TRBD2. Germline V gives CDR1 SGHTA, CDR2 FQGNSA. The trim removed 6 bases at V and 8 bases at J, leaving 6 bases unmatched. The length of the CDR3 is 15 residues.

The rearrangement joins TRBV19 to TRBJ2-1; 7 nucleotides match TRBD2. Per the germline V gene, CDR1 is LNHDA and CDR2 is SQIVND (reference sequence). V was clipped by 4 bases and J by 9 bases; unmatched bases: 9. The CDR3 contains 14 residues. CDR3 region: CASSSGATGGEQFF. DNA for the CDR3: TGTGCCAGTAGTAGTGGAGCGACGGGGGGTGAGCAGTTCTTC.

CDR3 sequence reads: CASCGLAGRNTGELFF. Here the CDR3 DNA reads TGTGCCAGCTGTGGACTAGCGGGGCGGAACACCGGGGAGCTGTTTTTT. The V and J genes are TRBV6-1 and TRBJ2-2; TRBD2 agrees at 12 bases. V was pared by 8 bases and J by 1 base, with 5 bases of the junction left unmatched. CDR1 and CDR2 (germline): MNHNS, SASEGT. This CDR3 has 16 residues.

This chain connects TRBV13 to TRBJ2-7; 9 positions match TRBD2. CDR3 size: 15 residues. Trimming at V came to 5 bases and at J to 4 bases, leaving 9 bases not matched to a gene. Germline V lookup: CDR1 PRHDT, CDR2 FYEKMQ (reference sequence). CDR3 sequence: CASSPRRAGGYEQYF. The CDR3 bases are TGTGCCAGCAGCCCGCGAAGAGCGGGGGGTTACGAGCAGTACTTC.

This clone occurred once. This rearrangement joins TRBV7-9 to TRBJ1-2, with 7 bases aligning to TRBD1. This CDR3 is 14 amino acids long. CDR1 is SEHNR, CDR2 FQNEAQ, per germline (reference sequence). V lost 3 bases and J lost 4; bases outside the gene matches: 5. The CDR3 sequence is CASSFEGAGYGYTF. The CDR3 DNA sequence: TGTGCCAGCAGCTTTGAGGGGGCTGGCTATGGCTACACCTTC.

CDR3 nucleotides: TGTGCCTGGAGTGGTACAGGGGGCCGTAGGAGCTCCTACAATGAGCAGTTCTTC. As protein: CAWSGTGGRRSSYNEQFF. This sequence joins TRBV30 and TRBJ2-1, with 9 bases aligning to TRBD1. V was clipped by 1 base and J by 0 bases; unmatched bases: 10. The CDR3 length is 18 residues. The germline V gene encodes CDR1 GTSNPN and CDR2 SVGIG (reference sequence).

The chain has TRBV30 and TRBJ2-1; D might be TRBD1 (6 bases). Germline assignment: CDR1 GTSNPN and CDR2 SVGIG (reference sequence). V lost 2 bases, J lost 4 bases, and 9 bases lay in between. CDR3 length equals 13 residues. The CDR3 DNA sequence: TGTGCCTGGAGTCACAGGGCTTACAATGAGCAGTTCTTC. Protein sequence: CAWSHRAYNEQFF.

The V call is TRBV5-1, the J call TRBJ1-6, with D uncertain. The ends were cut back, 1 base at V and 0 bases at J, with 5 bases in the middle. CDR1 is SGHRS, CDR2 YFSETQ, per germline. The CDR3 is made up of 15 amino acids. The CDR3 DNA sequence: TGCGCCAGCAGCTTGATGAGCTCCTATAATTCACCCCTCCACTTT. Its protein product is CASSLMSSYNSPLHF.

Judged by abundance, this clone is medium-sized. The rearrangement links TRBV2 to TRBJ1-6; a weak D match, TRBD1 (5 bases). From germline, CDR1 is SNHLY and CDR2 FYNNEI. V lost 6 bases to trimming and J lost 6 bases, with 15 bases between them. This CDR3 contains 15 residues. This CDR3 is CASRGQGYGNSPLHF. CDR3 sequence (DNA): TGTGCCAGCAGGGGCCAGGGCTACGGTAATTCACCCCTCCACTTT.

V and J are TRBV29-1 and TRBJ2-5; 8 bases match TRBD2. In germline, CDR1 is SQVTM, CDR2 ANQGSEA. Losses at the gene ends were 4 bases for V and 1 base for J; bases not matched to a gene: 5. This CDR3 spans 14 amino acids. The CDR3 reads CSVGLAGSQETQYF. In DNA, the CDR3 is TGCAGCGTTGGTTTAGCGGGGAGCCAAGAGACCCAGTACTTC.

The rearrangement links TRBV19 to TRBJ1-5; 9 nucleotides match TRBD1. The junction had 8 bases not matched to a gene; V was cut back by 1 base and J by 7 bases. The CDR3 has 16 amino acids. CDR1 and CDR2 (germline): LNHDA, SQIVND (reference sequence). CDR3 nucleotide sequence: TGTGCCAGTAGTATAGTTACGACAGGGGGTTTCCAGCCCCAGCATTTT. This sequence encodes CASSIVTTGGFQPQHF.

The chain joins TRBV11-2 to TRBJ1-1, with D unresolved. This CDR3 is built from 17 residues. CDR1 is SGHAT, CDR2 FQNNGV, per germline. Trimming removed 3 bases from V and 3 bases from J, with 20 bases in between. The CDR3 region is CASSLFGSAEEDTEAFF. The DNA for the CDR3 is TGTGCCAGCAGCTTGTTTGGGTCAGCCGAGGAGGACACTGAAGCTTTCTTT.

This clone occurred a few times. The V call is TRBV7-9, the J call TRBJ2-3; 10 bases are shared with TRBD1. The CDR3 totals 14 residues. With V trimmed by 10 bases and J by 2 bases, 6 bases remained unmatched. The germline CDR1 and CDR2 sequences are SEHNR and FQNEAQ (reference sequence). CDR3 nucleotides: TGTGCCACGACCGGGACAGGGGCCACAGATACGCAGTATTTT. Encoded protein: CATTGTGATDTQYF. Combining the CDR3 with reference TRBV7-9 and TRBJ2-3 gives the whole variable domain DTGVSQNPRHKITKRGQNVTFRCDPISEHNRLYWYRQTLGQGPEFLTYFQNEAQLEKSRLLSDRFSAERPKGSFSTLEIQRTEQGDSAMYLCATTGTGATDTQYFGPGTRLTVL.

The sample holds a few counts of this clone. CDR3 nucleotide sequence: TGTGCCAGCAGCTTAACCACGGGAAACACTGAAGCTTTCTTT. Amino acids: CASSLTTGNTEAFF. The chain recombines TRBV7-9 with TRBJ1-1; D gene uncertain. The germline V and J ends were trimmed by 2 bases and 2 bases, with 9 bases remaining between them. Germline V gives CDR1 SEHNR, CDR2 FQNEAQ (reference sequence). The CDR3 consists of 14 residues.

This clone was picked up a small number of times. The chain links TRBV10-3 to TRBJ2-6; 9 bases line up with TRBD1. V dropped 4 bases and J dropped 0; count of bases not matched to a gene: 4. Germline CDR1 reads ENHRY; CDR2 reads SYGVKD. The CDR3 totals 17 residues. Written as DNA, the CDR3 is TGTGCCATCAGTGCCGGGACAGGGAGCTCTGGGGCCAACGTCCTGACTTTC. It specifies CAISAGTGSSGANVLTF.

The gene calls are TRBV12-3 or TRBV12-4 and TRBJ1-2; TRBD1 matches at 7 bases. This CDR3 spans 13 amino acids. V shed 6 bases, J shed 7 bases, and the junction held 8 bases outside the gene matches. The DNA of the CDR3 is TGTGCCAGCAGCCCAGACAGGGTCCGTGGCTACACCTTC. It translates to CASSPDRVRGYTF.

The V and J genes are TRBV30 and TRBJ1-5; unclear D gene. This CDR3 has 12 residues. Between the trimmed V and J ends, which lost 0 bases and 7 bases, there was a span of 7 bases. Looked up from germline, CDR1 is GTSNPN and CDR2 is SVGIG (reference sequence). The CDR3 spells CAWSVGSQPQHF. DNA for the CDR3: TGTGCCTGGAGTGTGGGCTCGCAGCCCCAGCATTTT.